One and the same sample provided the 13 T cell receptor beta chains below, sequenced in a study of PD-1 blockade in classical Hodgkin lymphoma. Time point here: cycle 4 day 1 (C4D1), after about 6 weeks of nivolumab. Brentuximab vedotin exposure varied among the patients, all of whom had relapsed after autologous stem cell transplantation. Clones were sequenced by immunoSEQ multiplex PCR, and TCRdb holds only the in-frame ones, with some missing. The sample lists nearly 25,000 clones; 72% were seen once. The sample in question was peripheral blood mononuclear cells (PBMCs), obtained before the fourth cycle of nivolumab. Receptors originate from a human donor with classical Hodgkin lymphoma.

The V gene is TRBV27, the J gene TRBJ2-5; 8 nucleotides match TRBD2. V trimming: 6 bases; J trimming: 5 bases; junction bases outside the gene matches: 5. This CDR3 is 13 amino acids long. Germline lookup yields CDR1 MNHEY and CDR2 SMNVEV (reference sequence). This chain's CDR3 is CASSRIAGETQYF. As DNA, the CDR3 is TGTGCCAGCAGCCGCATAGCGGGGGAGACCCAGTACTTC.

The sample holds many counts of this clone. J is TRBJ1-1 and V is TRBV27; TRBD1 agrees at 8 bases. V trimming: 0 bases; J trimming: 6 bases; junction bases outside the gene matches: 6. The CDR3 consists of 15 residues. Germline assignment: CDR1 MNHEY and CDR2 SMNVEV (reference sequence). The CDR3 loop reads CASSLSIQGVSEAFF. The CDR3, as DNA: TGTGCCAGCAGTTTATCTATACAGGGGGTTTCTGAAGCTTTCTTT.

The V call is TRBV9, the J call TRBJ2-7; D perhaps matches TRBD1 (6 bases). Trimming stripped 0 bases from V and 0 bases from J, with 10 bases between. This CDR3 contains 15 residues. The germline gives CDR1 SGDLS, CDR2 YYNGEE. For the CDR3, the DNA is TGTGCCAGCAGCGTAGAGGCAGGGGCCTCCTACGAGCAGTACTTC. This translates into CASSVEAGASYEQYF.

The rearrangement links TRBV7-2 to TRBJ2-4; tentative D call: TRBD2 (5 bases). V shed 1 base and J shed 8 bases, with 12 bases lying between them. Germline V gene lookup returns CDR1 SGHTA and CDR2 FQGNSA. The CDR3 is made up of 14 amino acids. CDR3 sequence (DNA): TGTGCCAGCAGCTTAGTAGGCCCCGGGGACATTCAGTACTTC. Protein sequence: CASSLVGPGDIQYF.

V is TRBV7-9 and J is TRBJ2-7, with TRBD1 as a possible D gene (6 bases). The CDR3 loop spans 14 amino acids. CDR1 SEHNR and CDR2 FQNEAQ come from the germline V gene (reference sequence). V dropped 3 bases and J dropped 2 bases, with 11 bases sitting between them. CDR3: CASSFGQPAYEQYV. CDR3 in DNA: TGTGCCAGCAGCTTTGGACAGCCAGCCTACGAGCAGTACGTC.

The CDR3 coding sequence is TGTGCCAGCAGTTTACGGGGGAGTCAAAACATTCAGTACTTC. This sequence encodes CASSLRGSQNIQYF. The J gene is TRBJ2-4, the V gene TRBV27; D is perhaps TRBD2 (6 bases). Looked up from germline, CDR1 is MNHEY and CDR2 is SMNVEV (reference sequence). This CDR3 comprises 14 residues. Trimming took off 2 bases at V and 5 bases at J, with 10 bases between the two ends.

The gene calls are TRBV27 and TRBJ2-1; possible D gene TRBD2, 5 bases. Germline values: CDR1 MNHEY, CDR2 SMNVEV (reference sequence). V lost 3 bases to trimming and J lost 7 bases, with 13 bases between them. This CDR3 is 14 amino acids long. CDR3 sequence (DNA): TGTGCCAGCAGTTTGGAGGACCCCGATAATGAGCAGTTCTTC. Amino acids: CASSLEDPDNEQFF.

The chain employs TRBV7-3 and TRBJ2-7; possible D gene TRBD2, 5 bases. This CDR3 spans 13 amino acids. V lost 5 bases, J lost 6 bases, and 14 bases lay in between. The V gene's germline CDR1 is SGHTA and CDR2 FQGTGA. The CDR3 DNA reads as TGTGCCAGCAGCCCTGAGGTAGGAGGCGAGCAGTACTTC. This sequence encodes CASSPEVGGEQYF.

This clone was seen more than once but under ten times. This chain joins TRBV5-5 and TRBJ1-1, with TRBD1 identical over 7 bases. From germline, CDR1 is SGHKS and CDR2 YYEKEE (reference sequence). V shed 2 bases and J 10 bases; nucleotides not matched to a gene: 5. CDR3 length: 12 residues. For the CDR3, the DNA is TGTGCCAGCAGCTTAACAGGGGAACGAGCTTTCTTT. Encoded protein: CASSLTGERAFF.

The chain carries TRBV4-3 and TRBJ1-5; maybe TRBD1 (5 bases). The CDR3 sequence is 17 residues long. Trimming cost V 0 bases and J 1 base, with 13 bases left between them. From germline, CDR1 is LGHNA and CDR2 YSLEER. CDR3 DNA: TGCGCCAGCAGCCAAGACGGCCGGGGCGGCAGCAATCAGCCCCAGCATTTT. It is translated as CASSQDGRGGSNQPQHF.

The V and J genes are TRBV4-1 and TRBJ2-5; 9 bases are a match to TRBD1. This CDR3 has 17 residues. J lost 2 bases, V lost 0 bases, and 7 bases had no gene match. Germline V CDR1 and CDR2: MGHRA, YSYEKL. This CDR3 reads CASSQDITGGSQETQYF. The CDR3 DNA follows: TGCGCCAGCAGCCAAGATATCACAGGGGGCTCACAAGAGACCCAGTACTTC.

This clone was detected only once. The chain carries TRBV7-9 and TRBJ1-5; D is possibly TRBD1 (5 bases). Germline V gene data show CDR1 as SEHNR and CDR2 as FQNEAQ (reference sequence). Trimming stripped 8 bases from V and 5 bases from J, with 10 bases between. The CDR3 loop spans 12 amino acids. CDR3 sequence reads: CASAREDQPQHF. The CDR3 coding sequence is TGTGCCAGCGCCAGGGAGGATCAGCCCCAGCATTTT.

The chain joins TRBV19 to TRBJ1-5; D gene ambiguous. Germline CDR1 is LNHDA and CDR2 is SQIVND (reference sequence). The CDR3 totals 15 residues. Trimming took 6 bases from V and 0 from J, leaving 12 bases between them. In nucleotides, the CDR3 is TGTGCCAGTAGCCTCCTGTGGAATAGCAATCAGCCCCAGCATTTT. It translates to CASSLLWNSNQPQHF.